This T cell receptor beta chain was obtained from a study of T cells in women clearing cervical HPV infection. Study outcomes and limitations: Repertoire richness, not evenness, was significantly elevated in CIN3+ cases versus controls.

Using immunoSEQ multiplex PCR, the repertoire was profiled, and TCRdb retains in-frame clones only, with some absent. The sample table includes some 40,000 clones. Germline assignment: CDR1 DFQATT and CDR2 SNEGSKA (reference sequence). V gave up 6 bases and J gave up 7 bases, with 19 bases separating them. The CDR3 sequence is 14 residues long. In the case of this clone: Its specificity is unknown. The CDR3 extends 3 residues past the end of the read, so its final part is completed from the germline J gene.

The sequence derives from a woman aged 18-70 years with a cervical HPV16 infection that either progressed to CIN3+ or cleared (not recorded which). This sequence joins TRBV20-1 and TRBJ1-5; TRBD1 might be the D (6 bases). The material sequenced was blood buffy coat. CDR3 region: CSAQGRKGEQPQHF. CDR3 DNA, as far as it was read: TGCAGTGCCCAGGGGCGCAAAGGAGAACAGCCC.